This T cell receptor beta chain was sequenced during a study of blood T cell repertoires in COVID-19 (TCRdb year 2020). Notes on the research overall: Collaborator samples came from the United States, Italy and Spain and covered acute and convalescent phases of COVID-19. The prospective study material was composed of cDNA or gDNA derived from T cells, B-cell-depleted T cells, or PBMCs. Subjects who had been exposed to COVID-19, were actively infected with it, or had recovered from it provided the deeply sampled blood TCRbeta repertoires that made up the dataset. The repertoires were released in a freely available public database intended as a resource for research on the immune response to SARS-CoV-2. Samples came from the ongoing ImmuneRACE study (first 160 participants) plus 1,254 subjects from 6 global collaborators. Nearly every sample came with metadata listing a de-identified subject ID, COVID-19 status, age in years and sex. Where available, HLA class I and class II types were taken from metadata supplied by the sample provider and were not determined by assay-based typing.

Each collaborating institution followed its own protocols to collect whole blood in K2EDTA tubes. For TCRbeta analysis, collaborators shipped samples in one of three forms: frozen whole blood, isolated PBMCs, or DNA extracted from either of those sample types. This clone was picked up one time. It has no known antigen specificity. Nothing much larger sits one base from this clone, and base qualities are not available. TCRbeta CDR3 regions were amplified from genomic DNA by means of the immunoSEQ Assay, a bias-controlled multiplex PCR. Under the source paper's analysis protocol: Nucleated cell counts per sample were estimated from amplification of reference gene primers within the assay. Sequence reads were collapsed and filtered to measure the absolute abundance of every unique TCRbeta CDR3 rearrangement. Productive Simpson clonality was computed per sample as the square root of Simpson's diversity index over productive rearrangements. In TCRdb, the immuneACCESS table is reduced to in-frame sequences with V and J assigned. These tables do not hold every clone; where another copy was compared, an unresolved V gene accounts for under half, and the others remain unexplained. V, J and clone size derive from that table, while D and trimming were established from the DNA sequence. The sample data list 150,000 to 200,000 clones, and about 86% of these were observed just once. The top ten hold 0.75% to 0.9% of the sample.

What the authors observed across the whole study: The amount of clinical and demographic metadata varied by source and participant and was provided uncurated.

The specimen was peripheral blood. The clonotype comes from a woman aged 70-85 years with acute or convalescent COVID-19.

In nucleotides, the sequence is TGTGCCAGCAGCTTAGGTATGGGCTTCCAAGAGACCCAGTACTTC. Its product reads: CASSLGMGFQETQYF. The chain was built from TRBV11-2 and TRBJ2-5; the D gene is not confidently resolved. From the germline V gene, CDR1 is SGHAT and CDR2 is FQNNGV. Deletion took 1 base off V and 1 base off J, with a span of 10 bases between the germline ends. The cysteine opens and the phenylalanine closes a CDR3 of 15 amino acids. Only CDR3 DNA is held: 45 bases, read in frame from base 1.